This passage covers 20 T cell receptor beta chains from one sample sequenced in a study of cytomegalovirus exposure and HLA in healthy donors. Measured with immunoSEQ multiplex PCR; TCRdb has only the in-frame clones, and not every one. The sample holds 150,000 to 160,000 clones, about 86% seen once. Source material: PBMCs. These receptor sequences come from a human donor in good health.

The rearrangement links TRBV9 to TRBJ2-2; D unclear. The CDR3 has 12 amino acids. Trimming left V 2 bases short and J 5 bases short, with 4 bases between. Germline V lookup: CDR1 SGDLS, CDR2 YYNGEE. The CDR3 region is CASSVPTGELFF. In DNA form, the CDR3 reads TGTGCCAGCAGCGTCCCGACCGGGGAGCTGTTTTTT.

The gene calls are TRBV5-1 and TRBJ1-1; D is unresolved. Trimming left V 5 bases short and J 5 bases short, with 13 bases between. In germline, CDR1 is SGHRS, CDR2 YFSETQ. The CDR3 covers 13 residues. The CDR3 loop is CASSFGDETEAFF. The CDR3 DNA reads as TGCGCCAGCAGTTTTGGAGACGAGACTGAAGCTTTCTTT. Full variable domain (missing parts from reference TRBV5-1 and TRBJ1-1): KAGVTQTPRYLIKTRGQQVTLSCSPISGHRSVSWYQQTPGQGLQFLFEYFSETQRNKGNFPGRFSGRQFSNSRSEMNVSTLELGDSALYLCASSFGDETEAFFGQGTRLTVV.

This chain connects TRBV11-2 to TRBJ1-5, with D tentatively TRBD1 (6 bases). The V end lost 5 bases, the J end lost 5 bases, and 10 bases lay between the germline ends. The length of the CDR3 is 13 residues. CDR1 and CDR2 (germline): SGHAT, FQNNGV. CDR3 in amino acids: CASSQRQDQPQHF. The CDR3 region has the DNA TGTGCCAGCAGCCAAAGACAGGATCAGCCCCAGCATTTT.

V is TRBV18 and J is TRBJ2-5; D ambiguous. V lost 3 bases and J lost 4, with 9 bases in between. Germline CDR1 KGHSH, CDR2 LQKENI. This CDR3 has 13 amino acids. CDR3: CASSPLIRETQYF. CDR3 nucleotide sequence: TGTGCCAGCTCACCCCTGATTAGAGAGACCCAGTACTTC.

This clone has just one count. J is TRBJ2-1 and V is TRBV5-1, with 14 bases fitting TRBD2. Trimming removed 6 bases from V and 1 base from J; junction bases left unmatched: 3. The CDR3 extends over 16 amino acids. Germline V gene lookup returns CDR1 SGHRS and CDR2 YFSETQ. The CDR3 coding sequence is TGCGCCAGCACAAGGACTAGCGGGGGGTCCTACAATGAGCAGTTCTTC. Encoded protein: CASTRTSGGSYNEQFF.

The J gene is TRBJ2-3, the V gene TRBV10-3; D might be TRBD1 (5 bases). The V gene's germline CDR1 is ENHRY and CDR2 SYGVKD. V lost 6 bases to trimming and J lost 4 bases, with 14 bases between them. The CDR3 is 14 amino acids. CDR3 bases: TGTGCCATCAGAATTACAGGTCAGGCAGATACGCAGTATTTT. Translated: CAIRITGQADTQYF.

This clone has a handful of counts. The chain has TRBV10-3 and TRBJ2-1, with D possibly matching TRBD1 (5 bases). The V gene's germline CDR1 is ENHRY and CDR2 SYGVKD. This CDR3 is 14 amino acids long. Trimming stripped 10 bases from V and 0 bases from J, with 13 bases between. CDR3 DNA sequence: TGTGCCACCAGGGAAGGGGACTCCTACAATGAGCAGTTCTTC. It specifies CATREGDSYNEQFF.

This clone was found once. The CDR3 region is CASSDGRGGIHSYEQYF. CDR3 DNA: TGTGCCAGCAGCGACGGGCGAGGGGGAATTCATTCCTACGAGCAGTACTTC. V and J are TRBV11-2 and TRBJ2-7; tentative D call: TRBD1 (6 bases). The V and J ends lost 5 bases and 1 base respectively, with 21 bases between them. The V gene's germline CDR1 is SGHAT and CDR2 FQNNGV. This CDR3 has 17 amino acids.

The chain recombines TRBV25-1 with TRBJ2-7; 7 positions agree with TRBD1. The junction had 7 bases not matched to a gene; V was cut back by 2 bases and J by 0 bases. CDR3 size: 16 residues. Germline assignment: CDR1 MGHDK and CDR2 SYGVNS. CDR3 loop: CASSEKGALSSYEQYF. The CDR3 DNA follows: TGTGCCAGCAGTGAAAAGGGGGCCTTGAGCTCCTACGAGCAGTACTTC.

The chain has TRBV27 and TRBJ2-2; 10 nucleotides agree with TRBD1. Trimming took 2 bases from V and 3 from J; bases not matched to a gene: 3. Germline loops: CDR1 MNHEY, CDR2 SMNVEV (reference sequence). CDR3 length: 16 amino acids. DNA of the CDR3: TGTGCCAGCAGTTTAGCGACAGGGGGCTACACCGGGGAGCTGTTTTTT. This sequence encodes CASSLATGGYTGELFF.

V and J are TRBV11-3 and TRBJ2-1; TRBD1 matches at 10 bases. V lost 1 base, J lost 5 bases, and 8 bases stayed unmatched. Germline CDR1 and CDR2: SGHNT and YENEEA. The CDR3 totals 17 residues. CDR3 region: CASSLGSGTGVNNEQFF. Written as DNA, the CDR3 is TGTGCCAGCAGCTTAGGATCCGGGACAGGGGTGAACAATGAGCAGTTCTTC.

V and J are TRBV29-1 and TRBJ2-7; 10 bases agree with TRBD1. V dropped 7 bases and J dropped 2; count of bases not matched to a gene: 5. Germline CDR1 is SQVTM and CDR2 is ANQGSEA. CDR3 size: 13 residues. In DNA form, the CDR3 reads TGCAGCGCCGGACAGGGGGGTACCTACGAGCAGTACTTC. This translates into CSAGQGGTYEQYF.

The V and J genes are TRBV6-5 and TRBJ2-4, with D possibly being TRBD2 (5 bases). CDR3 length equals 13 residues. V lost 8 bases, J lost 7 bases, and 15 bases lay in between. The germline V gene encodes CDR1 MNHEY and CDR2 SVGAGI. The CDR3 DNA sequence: TGTGCCAGCCGAACCTATAGGGAGAACATTCAGTACTTC. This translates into CASRTYRENIQYF.

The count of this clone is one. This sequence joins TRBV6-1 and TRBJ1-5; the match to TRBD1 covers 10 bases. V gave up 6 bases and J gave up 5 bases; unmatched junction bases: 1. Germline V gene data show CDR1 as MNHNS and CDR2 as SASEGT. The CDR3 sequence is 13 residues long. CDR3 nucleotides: TGTGCCAGCAGAGGGACAGGGGATCAGCCCCAGCATTTT. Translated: CASRGTGDQPQHF.

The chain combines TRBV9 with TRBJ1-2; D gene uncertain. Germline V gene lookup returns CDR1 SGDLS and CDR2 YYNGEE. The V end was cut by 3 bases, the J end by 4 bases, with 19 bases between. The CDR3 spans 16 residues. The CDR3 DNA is TGTGCCAGCAGCGCCCGCCCCGACACGTCTGGCTATGGCTACACCTTC. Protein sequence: CASSARPDTSGYGYTF.

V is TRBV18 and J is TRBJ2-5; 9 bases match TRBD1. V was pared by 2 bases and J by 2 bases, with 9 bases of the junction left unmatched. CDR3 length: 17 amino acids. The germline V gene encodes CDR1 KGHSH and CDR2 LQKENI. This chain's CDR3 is CASSPVYNRGLQETQYF. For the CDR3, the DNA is TGTGCCAGCTCACCAGTCTACAACAGGGGGCTACAAGAGACCCAGTACTTC.

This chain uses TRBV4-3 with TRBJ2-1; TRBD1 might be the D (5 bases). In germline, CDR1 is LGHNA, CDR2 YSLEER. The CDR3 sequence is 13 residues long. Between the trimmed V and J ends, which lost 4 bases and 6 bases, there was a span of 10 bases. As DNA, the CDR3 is TGCGCCAGCAGCCGGTCCCAGGGCAATGAGCAGTTCTTC. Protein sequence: CASSRSQGNEQFF.

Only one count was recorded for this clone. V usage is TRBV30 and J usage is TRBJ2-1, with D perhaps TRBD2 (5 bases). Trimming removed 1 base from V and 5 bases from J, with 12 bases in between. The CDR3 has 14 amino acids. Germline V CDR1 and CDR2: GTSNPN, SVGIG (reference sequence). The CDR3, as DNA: TGTGCCTGGAGTGCGGGAAGGTTGGACAATGAGCAGTTCTTC. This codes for CAWSAGRLDNEQFF. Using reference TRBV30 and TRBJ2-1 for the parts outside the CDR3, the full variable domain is SQTIHQWPATLVQPVGSPLSLECTVEGTSNPNLYWYRQAAGRGLQLLFYSVGIGQISSEVPQNLSASRPQDRQFILSSKKLLLSDSGFYLCAWSAGRLDNEQFFGPGTRLTVL.

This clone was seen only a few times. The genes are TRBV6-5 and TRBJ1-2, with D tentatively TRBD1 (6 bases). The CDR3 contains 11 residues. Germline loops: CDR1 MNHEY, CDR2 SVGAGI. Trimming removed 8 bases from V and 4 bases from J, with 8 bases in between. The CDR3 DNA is TGTGCCAGCCGGACAGCCTATGGCTACACCTTC. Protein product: CASRTAYGYTF.

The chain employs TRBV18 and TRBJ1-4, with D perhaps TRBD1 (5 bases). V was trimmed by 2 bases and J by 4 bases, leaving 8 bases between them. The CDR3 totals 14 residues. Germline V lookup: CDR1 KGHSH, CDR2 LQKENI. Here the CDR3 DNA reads TGTGCCAGCTCACCAGCGGGGGGTAATGAAAAACTGTTTTTT. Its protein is CASSPAGGNEKLFF.